The sequence of this T cell receptor (beta chain) was determined in a study of CD8+CD57+ T cells in acquired aplastic anemia. Looking at the study overall: The sorted CD4+ and CD8+ cells yielded an average approximately 3.2 ug of DNA. Healthy donors gave about 10.8 million reads on average for CD4+ cells.

Profiling that covered TCR beta VDJ and CDR3 relied on genomic DNA as its template. TCRdb independently ran MiXCR on the reads; one entry per CDR3 protein. The data contain 100,000 to 150,000 distinct CDR3 sequences, around 48% of them singletons. This clonotype has only a few counts. Its antigen is still unknown. One end of the junction varies from germline; a read error may be responsible. Germline V gene lookup returns CDR1 SGHTA and CDR2 FQGTGA. The CDR3 totals 14 residues. Notes on the study in general: Patients showed no significant difference from controls in CD8+ Simpson's diversity. The number of CD8+ CDR3 sequences shared by patients and controls was around 30.

Material for sequencing was sorted CD4+, CD8+, or CD8+CD57+ T cells (not recorded which) from PBMCs. This receptor was obtained from a human donor in good health, serving as a control. V and J are TRBV7-3 and TRBJ1-1; D uncertain. CDR3 in amino acids: CSSSIRLGATEAFF. The CDR3 DNA sequence: TGTTCCAGCAGCATTAGACTGGGCGCCACTGAAGCTTTCTTT.